The clone carrying this TCR beta chain was observed a handful of times. These data belong to a study of blood T cell repertoires in COVID-19. Turning to the study itself: Samples taken during acute and convalescent COVID-19 were collected in the United States, Italy and Spain.

Source study methods: From reference gene primer amplification, estimates of nucleated cell counts were derived. Sequencing was performed with immunoSEQ multiplex PCR; in TCRdb, only in-frame clones are kept and a portion is missing. The D gene and trimming were derived from the DNA, and the V and J assignments and clone size from that table. Of about 200,000 clones in the sample, roughly 86% are singletons; the top ten hold 1.6%. This receptor was obtained from a man younger than 35 with active or convalescent COVID-19. Sequenced sample: peripheral blood.

CDR3 residues: CASSRGLNTEAFF. Written as DNA, the CDR3 is TGTGCCAGCAGCAGGGGTTTGAACACTGAAGCTTTCTTT. This rearrangement joins TRBV11-2 to TRBJ1-1; tentative D call: TRBD1 (5 bases). The CDR3 covers 13 residues. In germline, CDR1 is SGHAT, CDR2 FQNNGV. The germline V and J ends were trimmed by 5 bases and 0 bases, with 7 bases remaining between them. The full variable domain, rest sourced from reference TRBV11-2 and TRBJ1-1, is EAGVAQSPRYKIIEKRQSVAFWCNPISGHATLYWYQQILGQGPKLLIQFQNNGVVDDSQLPKDRFSAERLKGVDSTLKIQPAKLEDSAVYLCASSRGLNTEAFFGQGTRLTVV.